Below, 13 T cell receptor beta chains from the same sample are listed, as sequenced in a study of T cells in Graves' hyperthyroidism and ophthalmopathy. Amplified regions were TCR beta CDR3 sequences from RNA transcripts. First-round RT-PCR of the TCR CDR3 relied on the HTBI primer set. TCRdb re-analysed the multiplex PCR reads in MiXCR, keeping a single row per CDR3 protein. This table holds some 300,000 distinct CDR3 sequences, roughly 15% found once. Material for sequencing was blood. The receptors shown here come from a woman aged 40 to 50 with Graves' hyperthyroidism.

This clonotype was recorded at least ten times. CDR3 amino acids: CASSSQLSRRSSYEQYF. The CDR3 DNA reads TGTGCCAGCAGTTCGCAACTGTCCCGTCGGAGCTCCTACGAGCAGTACTTC. This chain links TRBV6-1 with TRBJ2-7, with D unresolved. V was clipped by 5 bases and J by 0 bases, with 20 bases between them. Germline values: CDR1 MNHNS, CDR2 SASEGT. This CDR3 comprises 17 residues.

This clonotype has at least ten counts. The CDR3 nucleotides read TGTGCCAGCTCACCCAGGGGGATGAACACTGAAGCTTTCTTT. Translating it yields CASSPRGMNTEAFF. The chain is built from TRBV18 and TRBJ1-1, with 7 bases that match TRBD1. This CDR3 region has 14 residues. Trimming cost V 3 bases and J 0 bases; bases outside gene matches: 1. In germline, CDR1 is KGHSH, CDR2 LQKENI.

This clonotype was observed at least ten times. The chain couples TRBV2 to TRBJ1-1; D unresolved. Germline lookup yields CDR1 SNHLY and CDR2 FYNNEI. This CDR3 region has 13 residues. With 6 bases removed from V and 5 bases from J, the gap between germline ends came to 13 bases. CDR3 DNA sequence: TGTGCCAGCAGGGTCGGACCTCGTACTGAAGCTTTCTTT. Protein sequence: CASRVGPRTEAFF.

This clonotype was recorded many times. V is TRBV20-1 and J is TRBJ1-3; tentative D call: TRBD1 (5 bases). The length of the CDR3 is 13 residues. V was shortened by 6 bases and J by 4 bases, with 13 bases between the two germline ends. CDR1 and CDR2 from the germline V gene are DFQATT and SNEGSKA (reference sequence). This CDR3 is CSATTGLGNTIYF. CDR3 bases: TGCAGTGCCACCACAGGATTGGGAAACACCATATATTTT.

The rearrangement uses TRBV29-1 and TRBJ2-7; 10 bases are shared with TRBD2. This CDR3 is 14 amino acids long. From germline, CDR1 is SQVTM and CDR2 ANQGSEA. Trimming at V came to 5 bases and at J to 9 bases, leaving 13 bases not matched to a gene. The chain's CDR3 is CSVSDKRERGGQYF. DNA of the CDR3: TGCAGCGTTTCCGATAAGCGGGAGCGGGGGGGGCAGTACTTC.

This clonotype occurred many times. A much larger clone lies one base from this, so it may be a read error. It is unclear where the CDR3 begins or ends on the DNA, so no DNA is shown, and the CDR3 is as TCRdb lists it. The CDR3 is CASSLVGTGSYEQHF. V and J are TRBV11-2 and TRBJ2-7; the listed D gene, TRBD1, was not tested against the DNA. CDR1 and CDR2 from the germline V gene are SGHAT and FQNNGV. The length of the CDR3 is 15 amino acids, counting both ends.

This clonotype was recorded many times. One junction end disagrees with the germline gene, perhaps due to a read error. The chain is built from TRBV6-1 and TRBJ2-7; 11 nucleotides agree with TRBD2. CDR3 length: 18 residues. CDR1 is MNHNS and CDR2 is SASEGT in the germline V gene. The CDR3 nucleotides read TGTGCCTGCAGACTTACGGACGTTAGCGGGAGGGCCCCCTACGAGCAGTACTTC. Translating gives CACRLTDVSGRAPYEQYF.

V and J are TRBV19 and TRBJ2-7; maybe TRBD1 (7 bases). This CDR3 has 15 residues. Trimming cost V 8 bases and J 2 bases, with 19 bases left between them. Germline V lookup: CDR1 LNHDA, CDR2 SQIVND (reference sequence). The CDR3 DNA sequence: TGTGCCAGTCTTAAAGACAGGGACTTAACCTACGAGCAGTACTTC. Protein sequence: CASLKDRDLTYEQYF.

There are many counts of this clonotype. The chain carries TRBV28 and TRBJ2-1; D possibly corresponds to TRBD1 (6 bases). V lost 7 bases and J 12 bases, leaving 19 bases between the germline ends. The germline gives CDR1 MDHEN, CDR2 SYDVKM. The length of the CDR3 is 13 residues. The CDR3 DNA reads TGTGCCAGCATTCGCACAGGGCGAGGTAGGCAGTTCTTC. Translated: CASIRTGRGRQFF.

Ten or more counts support this clonotype. The chain joins TRBV12-3 or TRBV12-4 to TRBJ2-5; possible D gene TRBD1, 5 bases. The CDR3 consists of 13 residues. Between the trimmed V and J ends, which lost 1 base and 5 bases, there was a span of 8 bases. The CDR3 DNA is TGTGCCAGCAGTTTAGGTGGGGCGGAGACCCAGTACTTC. Translation gives CASSLGGAETQYF.

This clonotype showed up many times. The genes are TRBV28 and TRBJ2-1; no clear D gene. V was trimmed by 4 bases and J by 7 bases, leaving 20 bases between them. Germline V gene data show CDR1 as MDHEN and CDR2 as SYDVKM. CDR3 length: 16 residues. The CDR3 reads CASSSNLVFPRNEQFF. The CDR3 coding sequence is TGTGCCAGCAGTTCCAATCTAGTTTTCCCTCGGAATGAGCAGTTCTTC.

The sample holds many counts of this clonotype. CDR3 region: CASRQVGDTIYF. The DNA of the CDR3 is TGTGCCAGCAGGCAGGTGGGAGACACCATATATTTT. The chain couples TRBV28 to TRBJ1-3; D gene unclear. V lost 6 bases and J lost 8, with 11 bases in between. CDR3 length: 12 residues. The germline V gene encodes CDR1 MDHEN and CDR2 SYDVKM.

In this sample, this clonotype turned up many times. The chain links TRBV20-1 to TRBJ2-1; TRBD2 matches 10 bases. The V gene's germline CDR1 is DFQATT and CDR2 SNEGSKA (reference sequence). V gave up 1 base and J gave up 1 base; unmatched junction bases: 7. The CDR3 sequence is 17 residues long. The CDR3 reads CSARVTLTSGSYNEQFF. The CDR3 DNA reads TGCAGTGCTAGAGTGACCTTGACTAGCGGGTCCTACAATGAGCAGTTCTTC.